The sequence of this TCR beta chain was determined in a study of blood T cell repertoires in COVID-19 (dated by TCRdb to about 2020). Background for the entire study: Samples from collaborators originated in the United States, Italy and Spain and spanned both the acute and convalescent phases of COVID-19. The material from the prospective study consisted of cDNA or gDNA derived from T cells, B-cell-depleted T cells, or PBMCs. The dataset comprised deeply sampled blood TCRbeta repertoires from subjects exposed to, actively infected with, or recovered from COVID-19. The repertoires were released in a freely available public database intended as a resource for research on the immune response to SARS-CoV-2. The samples were drawn from two sources: the first 160 participants of the ongoing ImmuneRACE study, and 1,200 or so subjects contributed by 6 global collaborators. Sample metadata almost always included a de-identified subject ID, COVID-19 status, age in years and sex. HLA class I and class II types, where available, came from metadata supplied by the sample provider rather than from assay-based typing.

Participants in the prospective study were enrolled through a virtual design, were aged roughly 18 to 95 years, and lived in approximately 25 United States geographic areas. In the prospective study, cohorts were assigned on the basis of participant-reported clinical history obtained from a screening survey and a study questionnaire. A participant counted as exposed if, within 2 weeks of entering the study, that participant had been in contact with someone who had a PCR-confirmed or clinician-diagnosed COVID-19 case. Mobile phlebotomists in the prospective study collected whole blood, serum and a nasopharyngeal or oropharyngeal swab from every participant. Participants in the prospective study had the option to provide additional blood draws and questionnaires over a roughly 2-month period. Before DNA extraction, prospective study blood samples were shipped either frozen or at room temperature.

TCRbeta CDR3 regions were amplified from genomic DNA by means of the immunoSEQ Assay, a bias-controlled multiplex PCR. The source study handled its data this way. The number of nucleated cells in each sample was estimated from the amplification of reference gene primers within the assay. Sequence reads were collapsed and filtered to measure the absolute abundance of every unique TCRbeta CDR3 rearrangement. For each sample, productive Simpson clonality was calculated as the square root of Simpson's diversity index across productive rearrangements. TCRdb took over this immuneACCESS table, retaining in-frame rearrangements with V and J assigned. Such tables are incomplete; in checked studies, under half of the missing clones stem from an unresolved V gene, and the remainder is unexplained. For V, J and clone size, that table is used; D and trimming come from the DNA. This sample is represented by 200,000 or so clones; approximately 88% of them were singletons. The ten top clones hold approximately 3.5% of the sample.

General findings and caveats noted by the study authors: How much clinical and demographic metadata was included differed by source and by participant, and the metadata was provided uncurated.

For this clone: Its antigen is still unknown. Per-base quality was not reported, and no clone a single base away is much larger than it.

V drops 8 bases and J drops 1 base, leaving 15 bases in between. The CDR3 measures 16 amino acids from cysteine to phenylalanine. Of the read, only the CDR3 DNA is kept; its 48 bases are in frame from base 1. From a lookup of the germline V gene, CDR1 and CDR2 are ENHRY and SYGVKD. The source is a woman in her 30s who had been exposed to COVID-19. The chain uses TRBV10-3 and TRBJ2-6; TRBD1 could be the D gene, as 5 bases match. The sequencing sample was made of PBMCs or T cells enriched from blood (not recorded which). The nucleotides read TGTGCCATCGCCGCAGGGTTTGGATCTGGGGCCAACGTCCTGACTTTC. Its product reads: CAIAAGFGSGANVLTF.